These 8 T cell receptor beta chains were sequenced from one sample in a study of blood T cell repertoires in COVID-19. Repertoires were generated with immunoSEQ multiplex PCR, while TCRdb's copy carries only in-frame clones and drops some. The profile shows around 220,000 clones, 87% of them singletons. Sequencing used PBMCs or T cells enriched from blood (not recorded which). Every receptor here comes from a woman in her 30s with acute COVID-19.

J is TRBJ2-7 and V is TRBV18; D unresolved. In germline, CDR1 is KGHSH, CDR2 LQKENI. The CDR3 contains 11 residues. Deletions cut 4 bases from V and 4 bases from J, with 5 bases between. As DNA, the CDR3 is TGTGCCAGCTCACTGCAGTACGAGCAGTACTTC. Translation: CASSLQYEQYF. Together with reference TRBV18 and TRBJ2-7, the CDR3 gives the full variable domain: NAGVMQNPRHLVRRRGQEARLRCSPMKGHSHVYWYRQLPEEGLKFMVYLQKENIIDESGMPKERFSAEFPKEGPSILRIQQVVRGDSAAYFCASSLQYEQYFGPGTRLTVT.

J is TRBJ1-2 and V is TRBV20-1; D uncertain. CDR1 is DFQATT and CDR2 is SNEGSKA in the germline V gene (reference sequence). This CDR3 comprises 10 residues. Between the trimmed V and J ends, which lost 6 bases and 2 bases, there was a span of 4 bases. CDR3 residues: CSAQNYGYTF. The DNA of the CDR3 is TGCAGTGCCCAAAACTATGGCTACACCTTC.

Here the CDR3 DNA reads TGTGCCAGCAGTTACGCGGGACAGCAGTACTTC. Protein product: CASSYAGQQYF. The rearrangement links TRBV6-5 to TRBJ2-7; the D gene is possibly TRBD2 (6 bases). Trimming shortened V by 2 bases and J by 8 bases, and 7 bases separated the two germline ends. Germline V lookup: CDR1 MNHEY, CDR2 SVGAGI. The CDR3 runs to 11 residues.

The rearrangement links TRBV2 to TRBJ2-3; D is ambiguous. Trimming pared 4 bases from V and 0 bases from J, leaving 14 bases between. The CDR3 sequence is 16 residues long. Germline-derived CDR1 and CDR2 are SNHLY and FYNNEI. The CDR3 bases are TGTGCCAGCAGTGGGTTGGGCCCCTCAAGCACAGATACGCAGTATTTT. This codes for CASSGLGPSSTDTQYF.

On this clone itself: The sample has other DNA sequences that encode this CDR3 too. J is TRBJ2-5 and V is TRBV28; 8 positions agree with TRBD1. Per the germline V gene, CDR1 is MDHEN and CDR2 is SYDVKM. This CDR3 is built from 15 residues. The V segment lost 2 bases and the J segment 3 bases; nucleotides outside the gene matches: 5. The CDR3 loop reads CASSLRQGWKETQYF. The CDR3 DNA sequence: TGTGCCAGCAGTTTAAGACAGGGGTGGAAAGAGACCCAGTACTTC. Supplemented by reference TRBV28 and TRBJ2-5, the full variable domain reads DVKVTQSSRYLVKRTGEKVFLECVQDMDHENMFWYRQDPGLGLRLIYFSYDVKMKEKGDIPEGYSVSREKKERFSLILESASTNQTSMYLCASSLRQGWKETQYFGPGTRLLVL.

J is TRBJ1-6 and V is TRBV2, with D unclear. Germline V lookup: CDR1 SNHLY, CDR2 FYNNEI. Trimming removed 6 bases at V and 13 bases at J, with 13 bases between. The CDR3 totals 12 residues. The CDR3 region has the DNA TGTGCCAGCAGGGTAATAGGAGCTCCCCTCCACTTT. Protein sequence: CASRVIGAPLHF.

V gene TRBV12-3 or TRBV12-4 combines with J gene TRBJ2-7, with 7 nucleotides matching TRBD1. The length of the CDR3 is 13 residues. V was pared by 6 bases and J by 0 bases, with 2 bases of the junction left unmatched. The chain's CDR3 is CASRGTVSYEQYF. The CDR3 DNA sequence: TGTGCCAGCAGGGGGACAGTCTCCTACGAGCAGTACTTC.

The sample holds a few counts of this clone. The V and J genes are TRBV6-1 and TRBJ1-6, with D possibly TRBD1 on 6 matching bases. V dropped 6 bases and J dropped 5 bases, with 17 bases sitting between them. This CDR3 is built from 16 residues. Germline V gene lookup returns CDR1 MNHNS and CDR2 SASEGT. CDR3 amino acids: CASSERAGAHNSPLHF. CDR3 bases: TGTGCCAGCAGCGAACGCGCAGGGGCGCATAATTCACCCCTCCACTTT.